This T cell receptor (beta chain) stems from a study of T cell clones after liver transplantation. Whole-study context: Samples came from ITN030ST, which attempted immunosuppression withdrawal within 2 years of liver transplantation. Pre-transplant mixed lymphocyte reactions yielded third-party-reactive TCRbeta sequences as comparators for graft-donor-reactive sequences. Points from the study as a whole: Graft donor-reactive T cells possibly entered the graft instead of undergoing deletion.

In regard to this clone: Its antigen remains unidentified.

Per the germline V gene, CDR1 is MGHRA and CDR2 is YSYEKL. CDR3 size: 19 residues. V shed 0 bases and J shed 1 base, with 22 bases lying between them. Profiled with immunoSEQ multiplex PCR; TCRdb holds only in-frame clones, not every one. The repertoire holds just under 9,500 clones, approximately 80% seen once, with roughly 51% in the top ten. The chain is built from TRBV4-1 and TRBJ2-7, with a possible D match to TRBD1 (5 bases). The sample consisted of CD8+ T cells from blood, taken at the 22-month timepoint. The sequence was collected from a human patient who received a liver transplant. Some T cells may trace back to the graft donor. CDR3 nucleotide sequence: TGCGCCAGCAGCCAAGATCTAGTCTTTCAGGGCAGGCTATCCTACGAGCAGTACTTC. Its translation: CASSQDLVFQGRLSYEQYF.